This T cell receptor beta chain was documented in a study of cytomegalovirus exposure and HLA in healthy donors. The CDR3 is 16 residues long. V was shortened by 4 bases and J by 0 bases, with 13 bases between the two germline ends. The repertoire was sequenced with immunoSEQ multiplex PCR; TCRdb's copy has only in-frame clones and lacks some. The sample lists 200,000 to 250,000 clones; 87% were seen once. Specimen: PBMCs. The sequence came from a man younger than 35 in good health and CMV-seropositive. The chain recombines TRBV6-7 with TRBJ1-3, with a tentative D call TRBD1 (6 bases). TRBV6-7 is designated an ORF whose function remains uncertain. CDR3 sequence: CASSFARGSSGNTIYF. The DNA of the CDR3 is TGTGCCAGCAGTTTCGCCAGGGGAAGCTCTGGAAACACCATATATTTT.